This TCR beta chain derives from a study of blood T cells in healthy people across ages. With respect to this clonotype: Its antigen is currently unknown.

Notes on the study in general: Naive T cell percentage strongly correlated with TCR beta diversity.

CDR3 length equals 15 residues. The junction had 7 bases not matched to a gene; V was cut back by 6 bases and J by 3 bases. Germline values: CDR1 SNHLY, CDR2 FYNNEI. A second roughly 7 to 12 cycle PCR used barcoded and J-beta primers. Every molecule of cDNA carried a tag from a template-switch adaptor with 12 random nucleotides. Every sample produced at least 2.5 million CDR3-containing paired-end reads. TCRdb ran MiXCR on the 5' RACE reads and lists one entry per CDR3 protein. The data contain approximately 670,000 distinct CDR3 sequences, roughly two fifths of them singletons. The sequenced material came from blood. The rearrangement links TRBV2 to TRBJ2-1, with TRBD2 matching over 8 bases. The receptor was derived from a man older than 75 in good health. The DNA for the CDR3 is TGTGCCAGCAGCGCCCTGGGGACTAGCTACAATGAGCAGTTCTTC. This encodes CASSALGTSYNEQFF.